This T cell receptor beta chain is drawn from a study of T cells in Graves' hyperthyroidism and ophthalmopathy. This clonotype was seen only a few times. The authors obtained PBMCs from roughly 10 ml of fresh peripheral blood. There were TCR beta CDR3 regions amplified from RNA transcripts. With the HTBI primer set, the TCR CDR3 went through a first round of RT-PCR. TCRdb re-called the multiplex PCR reads with MiXCR, one entry per CDR3 protein. The sample holds just under 750,000 distinct CDR3 sequences, 30% to 40% seen once. This CDR3 spans 17 amino acids. V lost 1 base and J 0 bases, leaving 16 bases between the germline ends. The V gene's germline CDR1 is SGHVS and CDR2 FNYEAQ.

Sequencing was carried out using blood. The clonotype originates from a woman aged 40 to 50 with Graves' hyperthyroidism. The chain combines TRBV7-6 with TRBJ2-7, with D tentatively TRBD1 or TRBD2 (6 bases each). CDR3 amino acids: CASSLGRGAQYSYEQYF. The DNA of the CDR3 is TGTGCCAGCAGCTTAGGGAGGGGGGCACAATACTCCTACGAGCAGTACTTC.